These 21 T cell receptor beta chains share one sample of origin, sequenced in a study of cytomegalovirus exposure and HLA in healthy donors. Clones were read by immunoSEQ multiplex PCR, and TCRdb kept only the in-frame ones, dropping some. The table includes approximately 46,000 clones, roughly 93% detected once. Source material: PBMCs. The source is a man between 18 and 35 years old in good health and CMV-seronegative.

The chain carries TRBV7-8 and TRBJ2-3; TRBD2 matches 8 bases. This CDR3 contains 17 residues. Looked up from germline, CDR1 is SGHVS and CDR2 is FQNEAQ. V dropped 2 bases and J dropped 4; count of bases not matched to a gene: 11. The chain's CDR3 is CASSLIYQREISDTQYF. CDR3 bases: TGTGCCAGCAGCTTAATTTACCAGCGGGAGATTTCAGATACGCAGTATTTT. The variable domain in full, completed from reference TRBV7-8 and TRBJ2-3, reads GAGVSQSPRYKVAKRGQDVALRCDPISGHVSLFWYQQALGQGPEFLTYFQNEAQLDKSGLPSDRFFAERPEGSVSTLKIQRTQQEDSAVYLCASSLIYQREISDTQYFGPGTRLTVL.

The chain uses TRBV27 and TRBJ1-2; D possibly corresponds to TRBD1 (5 bases). Germline V gene data show CDR1 as MNHEY and CDR2 as SMNVEV (reference sequence). This CDR3 has 13 residues. Trimming removed 2 bases at V and 7 bases at J, with 11 bases between. CDR3 DNA sequence: TGTGCCAGCAGTTTAAGGCAGGGAAGTGGCTACACCTTC. It yields the protein CASSLRQGSGYTF.

In DNA, the CDR3 is TGTGCCAGCAGCTCGGGAGCTAGCGGGTGGGATATTTACAATGAGCAGTTCTTC. Its translation is CASSSGASGWDIYNEQFF. This chain connects TRBV5-4 to TRBJ2-1, with 8 bases lining up with TRBD2. Germline V gene data show CDR1 as SGHNT and CDR2 as YYREEE (reference sequence). Unmatched junction bases numbered 15, after V lost 3 bases and J lost 4 bases. This CDR3 has 18 amino acids. The full variable domain, in which reference TRBV5-4 and TRBJ2-1 provide the parts outside the CDR3, is ETGVTQSPTHLIKTRGQQVTLRCSSQSGHNTVSWYQQALGQGPQFIFQYYREEENGRGNFPPRFSGLQFPNYSSELNVNALELDDSALYLCASSSGASGWDIYNEQFFGPGTRLTVL.

This clone appeared once. This chain links TRBV7-2 with TRBJ2-2; 8 nucleotides agree with TRBD1. With 5 bases clipped from V and 4 bases from J, the junction kept 12 bases outside the gene matches. Germline values: CDR1 SGHTA, CDR2 FQGNSA. The CDR3 is 17 residues long. For the CDR3, the DNA is TGTGCCAGCAGCGTACCGGGGACAGGCCGTCTCACCGGGGAGCTGTTTTTT. The encoded protein is CASSVPGTGRLTGELFF. Drawing the rest from reference TRBV7-2 and TRBJ2-2, the complete variable domain is GAGVSQSPSNKVTEKGKDVELRCDPISGHTALYWYRQSLGQGLEFLIYFQGNSAPDKSGLPSDRFSAERTGGSVSTLTIQRTQQEDSAVYLCASSVPGTGRLTGELFFGEGSRLTVL.

This chain joins TRBV4-1 and TRBJ2-1; 11 bases align to TRBD2. Losses at the gene ends were 3 bases for V and 4 bases for J; bases not matched to a gene: 20. CDR3 length: 21 amino acids. The germline CDR1 and CDR2 sequences are MGHRA and YSYEKL. CDR3 nucleotide sequence: TGCGCCAGCAGCCATTTCCCCCAACTAGCGGGAGAATGGGCGGTTTACAATGAGCAGTTCTTC. It encodes CASSHFPQLAGEWAVYNEQFF.

The J gene is TRBJ2-7, the V gene TRBV5-1, with 13 bases fitting TRBD2. The CDR3 spans 15 residues. Germline lookup yields CDR1 SGHRS and CDR2 YFSETQ. V shed 2 bases and J 2 bases; nucleotides not matched to a gene: 1. In DNA form, the CDR3 reads TGCGCCAGCAGCTTTACTAGCGGGAGGGCCTACGAGCAGTACTTC. Its protein is CASSFTSGRAYEQYF.

J is TRBJ1-1 and V is TRBV11-2, with a possible D match to TRBD1 (5 bases). This CDR3 comprises 17 residues. CDR1 and CDR2 (germline): SGHAT, FQNNGV. Trimming took off 3 bases at V and 4 bases at J, with 21 bases between the two ends. The CDR3 loop is CASSFNRGGTGVTEAFF. Here the CDR3 DNA reads TGTGCCAGCAGCTTCAACCGGGGGGGGACGGGGGTCACTGAAGCTTTCTTT.

The chain combines TRBV11-2 with TRBJ2-5; 9 nucleotides agree with TRBD2. The CDR3 runs 16 residues. Losses at the gene ends were 1 base for V and 5 bases for J; bases not matched to a gene: 8. Germline V lookup: CDR1 SGHAT, CDR2 FQNNGV. For the CDR3, the DNA is TGTGCCAGCAGCTTAGTTCTAGCGGGAAAGGTGGAGACCCAGTACTTC. It translates to CASSLVLAGKVETQYF.

The chain carries TRBV10-3 and TRBJ2-7, with 8 bases fitting TRBD1. CDR3 length equals 15 residues. The ends lost 2 bases at V and 3 bases at J; junction bases unmatched: 6. Germline loops: CDR1 ENHRY, CDR2 SYGVKD. CDR3 nucleotides: TGTGCCATCAGTGAGGGAGGGACAGGTTTCTACGAGCAGTACTTC. As protein: CAISEGGTGFYEQYF.

The V call is TRBV18, the J call TRBJ2-1; TRBD2 agrees at 7 bases. CDR1 is KGHSH and CDR2 is LQKENI in the germline V gene. The CDR3 covers 16 residues. The junction had 5 bases not matched to a gene; V was cut back by 2 bases and J by 1 base. DNA for the CDR3: TGTGCCAGCTCACCAGAAGCGGGAAGATCCTACAATGAGCAGTTCTTC. Its protein product is CASSPEAGRSYNEQFF.

This chain connects TRBV2 to TRBJ2-7; D perhaps matches TRBD2 (6 bases). Germline V lookup: CDR1 SNHLY, CDR2 FYNNEI. The CDR3 consists of 13 residues. Trimming took off 9 bases at V and 2 bases at J, with 14 bases between the two ends. The CDR3 spells CASQRVTPYEQYF. The DNA for the CDR3 is TGTGCCAGTCAGCGGGTAACCCCCTACGAGCAGTACTTC.

CDR3 nucleotides: TGTGCCAGCAGCTTCAGCTGGAGAGAAGCTTTCTTT. Translation gives CASSFSWREAFF. V gene TRBV5-6 combines with J gene TRBJ1-1; no clear D. V shed 2 bases and J shed 8 bases, with 10 bases lying between them. The CDR3 has 12 amino acids. The germline CDR1 and CDR2 sequences are SGHDT and YYEEEE.

V is TRBV5-4 and J is TRBJ2-2, with D maybe TRBD1 (5 bases). In germline, CDR1 is SGHNT, CDR2 YYREEE (reference sequence). V lost 4 bases, J lost 1 base, and 11 bases lay in between. The CDR3 spans 15 residues. The CDR3 spells CASSSIGQNTGELFF. DNA for the CDR3: TGTGCCAGCAGCAGTATAGGACAGAACACCGGGGAGCTGTTTTTT. Variable domain in full (rest from reference TRBV5-4 and TRBJ2-2): ETGVTQSPTHLIKTRGQQVTLRCSSQSGHNTVSWYQQALGQGPQFIFQYYREEENGRGNFPPRFSGLQFPNYSSELNVNALELDDSALYLCASSSIGQNTGELFFGEGSRLTVL.

The V call is TRBV9, the J call TRBJ2-1; 9 nucleotides line up with TRBD2. CDR1 SGDLS and CDR2 YYNGEE come from the germline V gene. The V and J ends lost 4 bases and 0 bases, in that order; junction bases with no gene match: 5. The CDR3 runs 16 residues. CDR3 nucleotide sequence: TGTGCCAGCAGCCCTAGCGGGAAAGGCTCCTACAATGAGCAGTTCTTC. This codes for CASSPSGKGSYNEQFF. Together with reference TRBV9 and TRBJ2-1, the CDR3 gives the full variable domain: DSGVTQTPKHLITATGQRVTLRCSPRSGDLSVYWYQQSLDQGLQFLIQYYNGEERAKGNILERFSAQQFPDLHSELNLSSLELGDSALYFCASSPSGKGSYNEQFFGPGTRLTVL.

The table lists this clone with a few counts. This chain uses TRBV23-1 with TRBJ2-1; a possible D gene is TRBD1 (5 bases). TRBV23-1 is an open reading frame, and its role is uncertain. The CDR3 is 15 residues long. V lost 4 bases to trimming and J lost 3 bases, with 13 bases between them. The CDR3 is CASSRPGRYYNEQFF. In nucleotides, the CDR3 is TGCGCCAGCAGTCGCCCAGGGCGATACTACAATGAGCAGTTCTTC.

V usage is TRBV7-2 and J usage is TRBJ1-5; TRBD1 agrees at 9 bases. The V and J ends lost 2 bases and 2 bases, in that order; junction bases with no gene match: 7. CDR1 SGHTA and CDR2 FQGNSA come from the germline V gene. The CDR3 contains 17 residues. The CDR3, as DNA: TGTGCCAGCAGCTTAACCGGGACAGGGAGCGGCAATCAGCCCCAGCATTTT. Translating gives CASSLTGTGSGNQPQHF.

The genes are TRBV5-6 and TRBJ2-1; D perhaps matches TRBD1 (5 bases). Germline lookup yields CDR1 SGHDT and CDR2 YYEEEE. Trimming removed 4 bases from V and 6 bases from J, with 17 bases in between. The CDR3 loop spans 15 amino acids. CDR3 coding DNA: TGTGCCAGCAGCCCGGCCCCCACAGGTCCCAATGAGCAGTTCTTC. Translation: CASSPAPTGPNEQFF.

The chain joins TRBV28 to TRBJ2-4, with 7 bases fitting TRBD2. The CDR3 consists of 21 residues. The junction had 19 bases not matched to a gene; V was cut back by 2 bases and J by 0 bases. The germline gives CDR1 MDHEN, CDR2 SYDVKM. This chain's CDR3 is CASSLSFRLADSNLAKNIQYF. Written as DNA, the CDR3 is TGTGCCAGCAGTTTAAGTTTCCGCCTAGCGGACTCAAATTTAGCCAAAAACATTCAGTACTTC. Supplemented by reference TRBV28 and TRBJ2-4, the full variable domain reads DVKVTQSSRYLVKRTGEKVFLECVQDMDHENMFWYRQDPGLGLRLIYFSYDVKMKEKGDIPEGYSVSREKKERFSLILESASTNQTSMYLCASSLSFRLADSNLAKNIQYFGAGTRLSVL.

The V call is TRBV28, the J call TRBJ1-1; no clear D. The CDR3 totals 15 residues. V was shortened by 6 bases and J by 3 bases, with 17 bases between the two germline ends. Germline CDR1 and CDR2: MDHEN and SYDVKM. For the CDR3, the DNA is TGTGCCAGCAGCAATGGTTTATGGGCGCACACTGAAGCTTTCTTT. Translation: CASSNGLWAHTEAFF.

This chain connects TRBV23-1 to TRBJ2-3, with D possibly being TRBD1 (6 bases). TRBV23-1 is reported as an ORF; its role is uncertain. The CDR3 runs 17 residues. V was shortened by 4 bases and J by 3 bases, with 20 bases between the two germline ends. CDR3 in amino acids: CASSPPNREGKTDTQYF. The CDR3 nucleotides read TGCGCCAGCAGTCCCCCGAACAGGGAAGGAAAAACAGATACGCAGTATTTT.

The V call is TRBV5-5, the J call TRBJ2-5, with D possibly TRBD2 on 8 matching bases. The V gene lost 4 bases and the J gene lost 5 bases, with 15 bases spanning the gap. Germline CDR1 reads SGHKS; CDR2 reads YYEKEE (reference sequence). The CDR3 consists of 14 residues. As DNA, the CDR3 is TGTGCCAGCAGCCCGGGAGGGGGCTGGGAGACCCAGTACTTC. It codes for CASSPGGGWETQYF.